This TCR beta chain came from a study of OX40 agonist ivuxolimab in advanced cancers. Study background: In this cohort, patients received ivuxolimab, an agonistic anti-OX40 (CD134) antibody. Patients received intravenous ivuxolimab every 2 weeks at 0.01 to 10 mg/kg. Patients in dose escalation had liver, melanoma, kidney or head and neck cancers. Findings of the study overall: Undetermined was the antigen specificity of the expanded peripheral T cells.

V lost 0 bases and J lost 7, with 13 bases in between. Germline V CDR1 and CDR2: GTSNPN, SVGIG (reference sequence). The CDR3 extends over 15 amino acids. As to this clone: Its antigen is as yet unknown.

Sequenced by immunoSEQ multiplex PCR; TCRdb stores in-frame clones only, minus some. The data hold tens of thousands of clones, with approximately 89% observed a single time. This sequence was found in an adult with an advanced solid tumor such as melanoma, head and neck, liver or kidney cancer. J is TRBJ1-6 and V is TRBV30, with D possibly matching TRBD1 (6 bases). The sequences come from CD4+ or CD8+ T cells sorted from blood, collected in a trial of the OX40 agonist ivuxolimab. Here the CDR3 reads CAWSVPGTPNSPLHF. The CDR3 DNA follows: TGTGCCTGGAGTGTACCCGGGACACCCAATTCACCCCTCCACTTT.